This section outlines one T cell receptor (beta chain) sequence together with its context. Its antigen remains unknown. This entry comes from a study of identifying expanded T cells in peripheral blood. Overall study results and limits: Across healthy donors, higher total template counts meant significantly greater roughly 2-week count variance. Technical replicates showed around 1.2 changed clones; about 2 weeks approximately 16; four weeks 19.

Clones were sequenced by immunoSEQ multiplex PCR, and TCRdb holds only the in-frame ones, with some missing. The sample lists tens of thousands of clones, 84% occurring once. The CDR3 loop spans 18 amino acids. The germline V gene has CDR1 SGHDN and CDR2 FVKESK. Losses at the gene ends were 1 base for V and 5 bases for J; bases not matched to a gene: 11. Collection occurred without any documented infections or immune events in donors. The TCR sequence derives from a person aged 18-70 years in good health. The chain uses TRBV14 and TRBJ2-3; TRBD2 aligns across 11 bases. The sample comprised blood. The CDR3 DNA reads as TGTGCCAGCAGCCAAGGCCTCTTTCTAGCGGGAGGCGGAGATACGCAGTATTTT. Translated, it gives CASSQGLFLAGGGDTQYF.